The 9 T cell receptor beta chains listed next were all sequenced from one sample in a study of T cell changes during pregnancy in multiple sclerosis. Profiled with immunoSEQ multiplex PCR; TCRdb holds only in-frame clones, not every one. This sample has some 50,000 clones, with under 90% found just once. The material sequenced was peripheral blood, taken in the first trimester of pregnancy. Receptors originate from a female donor in good health, enrolled as a control in a pregnancy study.

The gene calls are TRBV11-3 and TRBJ2-3; a weak D match, TRBD1 (6 bases). CDR1 is SGHNT and CDR2 is YENEEA in the germline V gene. V was cut by 5 bases and J by 2 bases, with 8 bases left in between. This CDR3 comprises 13 residues. CDR3 sequence reads: CASSGTHTDTQYF. In DNA form, the CDR3 reads TGTGCCAGCAGCGGGACACACACAGATACGCAGTATTTT.

The chain joins TRBV5-6 to TRBJ2-5; 8 positions match TRBD2. After removal of 1 base from V and 1 base from J, the junction contained 3 bases not matched to a gene. Germline values: CDR1 SGHDT, CDR2 YYEEEE. The CDR3 sequence is 15 residues long. Here the CDR3 DNA reads TGTGCCAGCAGCTTGCCAACTAGCGGCCAAGAGACCCAGTACTTC. Protein product: CASSLPTSGQETQYF.

The chain couples TRBV19 to TRBJ2-1; the D gene is possibly TRBD2 (6 bases). CDR1 is LNHDA, CDR2 SQIVND, per germline (reference sequence). V lost 8 bases and J lost 1, with 15 bases in between. This CDR3 region has 15 residues. CDR3 nucleotides: TGTGCCAGTCGACTAGAATTGGGATCCTACAATGAGCAGTTCTTC. Protein sequence: CASRLELGSYNEQFF.

The chain recombines TRBV5-1 with TRBJ1-1; 10 bases agree with TRBD1. J lost 0 bases, V lost 5 bases, and 1 base had no gene match. The CDR3 is 14 amino acids. CDR1 and CDR2 from the germline V gene are SGHRS and YFSETQ. CDR3 coding DNA: TGCGCCAGCAGGACAGGGGGCGTGAACACTGAAGCTTTCTTT. Translation: CASRTGGVNTEAFF.

V gene TRBV5-4 combines with J gene TRBJ1-2, with D possibly being TRBD1 (6 bases). This CDR3 comprises 15 residues. The germline V gene encodes CDR1 SGHNT and CDR2 YYREEE (reference sequence). V dropped 4 bases and J dropped 3 bases, with 16 bases sitting between them. CDR3 sequence reads: CASSGGGGADYGYTF. DNA for the CDR3: TGTGCCAGCAGCGGGGGAGGGGGGGCCGACTATGGCTACACCTTC.

This clone came up a few times. This chain joins TRBV27 and TRBJ2-7, with TRBD2 as a possible D gene (5 bases). V was clipped by 8 bases and J by 2 bases, with 10 bases between them. This CDR3 spans 12 amino acids. Germline-derived CDR1 and CDR2 are MNHEY and SMNVEV (reference sequence). The CDR3 DNA reads TGTGCCAGCGGAGGCAGTCCCTACGAGCAGTACTTC. Amino acids: CASGGSPYEQYF.

The rearrangement uses TRBV21-1 and TRBJ2-4; the table's D call TRBD2 went unverified against the DNA. TRBV21-1 is assigned pseudogene status. The CDR3 loop spans 17 amino acids. CDR3 coding DNA: TGTGCCAGCAGCGTCTCAGGGAGGACACTAGCCAAAAACATTCAGTACTTC. As protein: CASSVSGRTLAKNIQYF.

The rearrangement joins TRBV28 to TRBJ1-3; a possible D gene is TRBD1 (5 bases). V was pared by 10 bases and J by 4 bases, with 17 bases between. In germline, CDR1 is MDHEN, CDR2 SYDVKM. CDR3 length: 14 residues. The CDR3 reads CATQGGFGGNTIYF. Written as DNA, the CDR3 is TGTGCCACCCAGGGAGGCTTTGGGGGAAACACCATATATTTT.

This clone was found once. The rearrangement joins TRBV5-8 to TRBJ2-7; the match to TRBD1 covers 9 bases. The germline V gene encodes CDR1 SGHTS and CDR2 YDEGEE. The V segment lost 4 bases and the J segment 7 bases; nucleotides outside the gene matches: 18. The CDR3 has 17 amino acids. In DNA form, the CDR3 reads TGTGCCAGCAGCCCGCGACCCCGGGACAGGGCTCGAATAGAGCAGTACTTC. Translated, it gives CASSPRPRDRARIEQYF.